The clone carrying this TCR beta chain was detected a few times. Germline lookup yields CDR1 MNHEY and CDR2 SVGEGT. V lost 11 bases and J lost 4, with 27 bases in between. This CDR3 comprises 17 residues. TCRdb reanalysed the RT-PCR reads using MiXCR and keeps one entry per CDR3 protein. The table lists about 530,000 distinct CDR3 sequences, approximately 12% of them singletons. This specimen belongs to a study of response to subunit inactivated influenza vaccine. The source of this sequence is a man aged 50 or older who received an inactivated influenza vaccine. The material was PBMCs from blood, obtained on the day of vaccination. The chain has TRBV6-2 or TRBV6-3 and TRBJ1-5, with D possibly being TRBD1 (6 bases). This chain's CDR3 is CAVPPRDNARSNQPQHF. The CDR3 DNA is TGTGCCGTTCCACCCAGGGACAACGCCCGTTCTAATCAGCCCCAGCATTTT.